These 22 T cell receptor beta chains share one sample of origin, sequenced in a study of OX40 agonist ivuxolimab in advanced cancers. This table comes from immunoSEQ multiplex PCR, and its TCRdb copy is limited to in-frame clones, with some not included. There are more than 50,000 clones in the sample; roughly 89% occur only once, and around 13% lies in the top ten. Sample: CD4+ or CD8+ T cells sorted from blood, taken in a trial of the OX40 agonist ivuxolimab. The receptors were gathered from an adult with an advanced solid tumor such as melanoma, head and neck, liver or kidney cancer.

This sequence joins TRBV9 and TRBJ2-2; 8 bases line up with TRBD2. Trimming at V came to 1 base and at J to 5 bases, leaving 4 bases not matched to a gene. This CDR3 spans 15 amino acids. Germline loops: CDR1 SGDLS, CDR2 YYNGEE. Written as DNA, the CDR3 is TGTGCCAGCAGCGTATTGGGACTAGAGACCGGGGAGCTGTTTTTT. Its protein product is CASSVLGLETGELFF. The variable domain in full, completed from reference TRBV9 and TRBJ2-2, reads DSGVTQTPKHLITATGQRVTLRCSPRSGDLSVYWYQQSLDQGLQFLIQYYNGEERAKGNILERFSAQQFPDLHSELNLSSLELGDSALYFCASSVLGLETGELFFGEGSRLTVL.

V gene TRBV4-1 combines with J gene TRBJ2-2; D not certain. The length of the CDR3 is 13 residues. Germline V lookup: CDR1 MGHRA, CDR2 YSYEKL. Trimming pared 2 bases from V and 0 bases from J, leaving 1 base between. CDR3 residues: CASSQTNTGELFF. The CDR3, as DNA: TGCGCCAGCAGCCAAACGAACACCGGGGAGCTGTTTTTT.

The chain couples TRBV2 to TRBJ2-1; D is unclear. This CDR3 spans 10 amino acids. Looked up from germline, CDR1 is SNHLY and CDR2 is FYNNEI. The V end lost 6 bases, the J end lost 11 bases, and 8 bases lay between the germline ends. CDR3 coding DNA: TGTGCCAGCAGGGGCTCGCAGCAGTTCTTC. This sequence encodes CASRGSQQFF.

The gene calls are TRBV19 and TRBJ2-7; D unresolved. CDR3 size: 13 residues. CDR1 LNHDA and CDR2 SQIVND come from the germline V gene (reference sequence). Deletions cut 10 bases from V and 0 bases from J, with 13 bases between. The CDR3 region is CATWTLSSYEQYF. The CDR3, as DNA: TGTGCCACCTGGACCCTTAGCTCCTACGAGCAGTACTTC.

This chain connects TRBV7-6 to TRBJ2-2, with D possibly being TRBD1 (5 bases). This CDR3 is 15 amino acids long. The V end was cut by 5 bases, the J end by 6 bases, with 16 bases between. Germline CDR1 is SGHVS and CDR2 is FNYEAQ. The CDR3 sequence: CASSKGWGGAGELFF. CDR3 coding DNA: TGTGCCAGCAGCAAGGGTTGGGGCGGCGCCGGGGAGCTGTTTTTT.

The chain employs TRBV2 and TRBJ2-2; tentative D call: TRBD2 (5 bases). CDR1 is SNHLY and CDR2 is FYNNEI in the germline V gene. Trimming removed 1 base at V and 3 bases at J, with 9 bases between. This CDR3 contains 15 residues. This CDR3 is CASSEDAGYTGELFF. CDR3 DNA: TGTGCCAGCAGTGAAGATGCGGGCTACACCGGGGAGCTGTTTTTT.

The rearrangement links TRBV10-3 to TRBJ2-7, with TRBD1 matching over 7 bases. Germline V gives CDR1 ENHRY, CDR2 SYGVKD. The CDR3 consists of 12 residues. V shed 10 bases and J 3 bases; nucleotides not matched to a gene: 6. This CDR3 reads CATMTGIYEQYF. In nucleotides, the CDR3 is TGTGCCACCATGACAGGGATCTACGAGCAGTACTTC.

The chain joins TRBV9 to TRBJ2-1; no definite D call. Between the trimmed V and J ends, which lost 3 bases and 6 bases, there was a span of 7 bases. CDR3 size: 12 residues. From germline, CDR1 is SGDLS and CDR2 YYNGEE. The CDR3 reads CASSGVSNEQFF. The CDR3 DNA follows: TGTGCCAGCAGCGGGGTGAGCAATGAGCAGTTCTTC. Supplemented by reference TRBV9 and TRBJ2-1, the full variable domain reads DSGVTQTPKHLITATGQRVTLRCSPRSGDLSVYWYQQSLDQGLQFLIQYYNGEERAKGNILERFSAQQFPDLHSELNLSSLELGDSALYFCASSGVSNEQFFGPGTRLTVL.

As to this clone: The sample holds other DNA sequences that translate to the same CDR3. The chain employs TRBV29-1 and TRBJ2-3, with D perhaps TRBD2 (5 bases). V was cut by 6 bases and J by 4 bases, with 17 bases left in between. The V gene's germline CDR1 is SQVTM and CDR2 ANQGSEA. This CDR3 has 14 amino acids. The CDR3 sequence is CSVELESGADTQYF. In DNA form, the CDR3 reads TGCAGCGTAGAACTAGAAAGTGGAGCAGATACGCAGTATTTT.

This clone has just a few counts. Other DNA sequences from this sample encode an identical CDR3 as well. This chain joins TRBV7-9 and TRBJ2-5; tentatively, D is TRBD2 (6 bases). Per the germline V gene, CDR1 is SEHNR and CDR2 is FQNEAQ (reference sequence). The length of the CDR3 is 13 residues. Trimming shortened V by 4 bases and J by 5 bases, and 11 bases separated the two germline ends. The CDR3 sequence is CASSSRDSETQYF. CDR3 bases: TGTGCCAGCAGCTCCCGGGACTCGGAGACCCAGTACTTC.

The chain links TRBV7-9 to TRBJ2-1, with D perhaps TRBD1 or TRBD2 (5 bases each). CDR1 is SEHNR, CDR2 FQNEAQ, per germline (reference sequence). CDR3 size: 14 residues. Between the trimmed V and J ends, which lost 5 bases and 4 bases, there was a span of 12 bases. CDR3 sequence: CASSPYGGYNEQFF. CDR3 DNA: TGTGCCAGCAGCCCTTATGGGGGTTACAATGAGCAGTTCTTC.

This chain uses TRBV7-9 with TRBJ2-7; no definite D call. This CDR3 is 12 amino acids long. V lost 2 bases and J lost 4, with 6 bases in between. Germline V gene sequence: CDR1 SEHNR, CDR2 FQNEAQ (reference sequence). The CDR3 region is CASSLQHYEQYF. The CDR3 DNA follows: TGTGCCAGCAGCTTACAACATTACGAGCAGTACTTC.

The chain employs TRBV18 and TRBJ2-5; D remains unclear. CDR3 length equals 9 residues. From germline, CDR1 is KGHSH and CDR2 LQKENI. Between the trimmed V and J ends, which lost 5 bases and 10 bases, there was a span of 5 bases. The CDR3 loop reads CASSTGQYF. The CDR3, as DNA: TGTGCCAGCTCAACCGGCCAGTACTTC.

The CDR3 sequence is CASSSTGPRGITEAFF. CDR3 coding DNA: TGTGCCAGCAGTTCAACAGGGCCAAGGGGGATCACTGAAGCTTTCTTT. This chain connects TRBV7-9 to TRBJ1-1; the D gene is possibly TRBD1 (6 bases). CDR3 length equals 16 residues. V lost 6 bases, J lost 4 bases, and 21 bases lay in between. Germline lookup yields CDR1 SEHNR and CDR2 FQNEAQ (reference sequence).

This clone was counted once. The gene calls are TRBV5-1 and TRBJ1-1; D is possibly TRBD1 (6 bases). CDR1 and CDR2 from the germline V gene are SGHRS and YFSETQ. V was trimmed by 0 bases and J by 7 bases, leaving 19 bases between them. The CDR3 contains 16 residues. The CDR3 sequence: CASSLELGGPALEAFF. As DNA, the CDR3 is TGCGCCAGCAGCTTGGAATTGGGGGGGCCGGCTCTTGAAGCTTTCTTT.

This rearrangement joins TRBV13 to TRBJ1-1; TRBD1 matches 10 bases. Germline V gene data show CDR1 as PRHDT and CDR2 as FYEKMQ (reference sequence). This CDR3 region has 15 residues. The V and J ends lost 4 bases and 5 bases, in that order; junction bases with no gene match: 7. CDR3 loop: CASSSIGTGVTEAFF. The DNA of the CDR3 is TGTGCCAGCAGCTCCATAGGGACAGGGGTGACTGAAGCTTTCTTT.

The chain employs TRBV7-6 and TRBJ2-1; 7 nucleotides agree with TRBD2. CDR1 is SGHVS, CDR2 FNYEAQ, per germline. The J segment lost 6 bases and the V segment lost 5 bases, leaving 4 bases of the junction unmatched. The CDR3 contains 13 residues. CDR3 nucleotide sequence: TGTGCCAGCAGCATAGGACTAGTCAATGAGCAGTTCTTC. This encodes CASSIGLVNEQFF.

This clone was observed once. CDR3 amino acids: CASSGRTGFPNTGELFF. The CDR3 DNA follows: TGTGCCAGCAGCGGACGGACGGGATTTCCGAACACCGGGGAGCTGTTTTTT. The chain employs TRBV5-8 and TRBJ2-2, with D possibly being TRBD2 (5 bases). Trimming removed 4 bases from V and 0 bases from J, with 16 bases in between. Germline V lookup: CDR1 SGHTS, CDR2 YDEGEE. The CDR3 is 17 amino acids.

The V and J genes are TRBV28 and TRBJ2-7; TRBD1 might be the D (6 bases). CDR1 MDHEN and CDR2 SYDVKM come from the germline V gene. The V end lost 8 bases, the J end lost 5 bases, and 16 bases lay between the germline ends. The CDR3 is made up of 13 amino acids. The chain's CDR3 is CASGRDRYDEQYF. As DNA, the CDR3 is TGTGCCAGCGGCCGTGACAGGTACGACGAGCAGTACTTC.

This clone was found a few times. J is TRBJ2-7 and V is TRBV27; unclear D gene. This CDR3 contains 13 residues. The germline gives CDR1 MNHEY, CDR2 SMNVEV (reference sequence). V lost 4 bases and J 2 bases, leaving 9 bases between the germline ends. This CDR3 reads CASSWQLPYEQYF. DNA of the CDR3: TGTGCCAGCAGTTGGCAACTACCCTACGAGCAGTACTTC.

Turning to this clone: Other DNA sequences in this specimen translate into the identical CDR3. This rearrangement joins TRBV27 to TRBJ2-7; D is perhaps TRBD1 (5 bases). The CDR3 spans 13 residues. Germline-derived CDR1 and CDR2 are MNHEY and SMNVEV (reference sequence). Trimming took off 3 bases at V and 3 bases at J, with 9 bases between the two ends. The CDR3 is CASSLSDSYEQYF. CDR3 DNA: TGTGCCAGCAGTTTGTCTGACAGCTACGAGCAGTACTTC.

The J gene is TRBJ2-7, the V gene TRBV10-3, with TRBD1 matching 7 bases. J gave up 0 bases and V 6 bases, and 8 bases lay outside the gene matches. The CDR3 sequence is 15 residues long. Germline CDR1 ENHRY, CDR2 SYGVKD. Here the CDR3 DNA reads TGTGCCATCAGACAGGGGCTTTCCTTCTCCTACGAGCAGTACTTC. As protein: CAIRQGLSFSYEQYF.